A selection of T cell receptor beta chains follows, all from one sample in a study of cytomegalovirus exposure and HLA in healthy donors. Profiling relied on immunoSEQ multiplex PCR, and the TCRdb table lists in-frame clones only, not all of them. The sample data list 120,000 to 150,000 clones. The sample consisted of PBMCs. These receptors were taken from a middle-aged man in good health and CMV-seronegative. The CDR3 runs from the conserved cysteine through the conserved F or W. A D gene is named only where the DNA matches it firmly.

d_gene,j_gene,v_gene,CDR3nt,CDR3aa
TRBD1,TRBJ2-2,TRBV29-1,TGCAGCGGGAAGACGGGGACAGTTAACACCGGGGAGCTGTTTTTT,CSGKTGTVNTGELFF
-,TRBJ2-3,TRBV27,TGTGCCAGCAGGCCAACTCCCTTCGCTAGCACAGATACGCAGTATTTT,CASRPTPFASTDTQYF
TRBD2,TRBJ2-3,TRBV27,TGTGCCAGCAGTTTAGGTCTAGCGGGCCGTACTAGCACAGATACGCAGTATTTT,CASSLGLAGRTSTDTQYF
-,TRBJ2-7,TRBV6-6,TGTGCCAGCAGTTACGAGACTAGTCTCTTCGAGCAGTACTTC,CASSYETSLFEQYF
TRBD2,TRBJ2-3,TRBV7-3,TGTGCCAGCAGTCCGGGACTAGCTTCGGATACGCAGTATTTT,CASSPGLASDTQYF
-,TRBJ2-7,TRBV9,TGTGCCAGCAGCGTAGAGGAGGGGACCAACGAGCAGTACTTC,CASSVEEGTNEQYF
TRBD1,TRBJ1-3,TRBV7-2,TGTGCCAGCAGCCCTGACAGGGGTTCTGGAAACACCATATATTTT,CASSPDRGSGNTIYF
-,TRBJ1-6,TRBV6-5,TGTGCCAGCAGCCCACGGGGGGCTTCACCCCTCCACTTT,CASSPRGASPLHF
TRBD1,TRBJ1-2,TRBV5-4,TGTGCCAGCAGCTCTCGACAGGGGTATGGCTACACCTTC,CASSSRQGYGYTF
TRBD2,TRBJ2-1,TRBV4-3,TGCGCCAGCAGCCAAGGGGGACTAGCCTCCTACAATGAGCAGTTCTTC,CASSQGGLASYNEQFF
TRBD1,TRBJ2-7,TRBV6-5,TGTGCCAGCAGTTCAGGGGGCGAGCAGTACTTC,CASSSGGEQYF
-,TRBJ1-4,TRBV11-2,TGTGCCAGCAGCTTACGACTCGCAGCGCCAGATGAAAAACTGTTTTTT,CASSLRLAAPDEKLFF
-,TRBJ2-3,TRBV7-3,TGTGCCAGCAGCTCAAGCCCCCTTAGCACAGATACGCAGTATTTT,CASSSSPLSTDTQYF
TRBD2,TRBJ2-3,TRBV7-9,TGTGCCAGCAGCTTAGCGGGGCCTAGCGGAGCAGATACGCAGTATTTT,CASSLAGPSGADTQYF
-,TRBJ2-5,TRBV6-5,TGTGCCAGCAGAGAGACTCAAGAGACCCAGTACTTC,CASRETQETQYF
-,TRBJ2-7,TRBV14,TGTGCCAGCAGCCAAGTTAAGGGCAGGGTCTTTGCCGAGCAGTACTTC,CASSQVKGRVFAEQYF
-,TRBJ1-1,TRBV6-1,TGTGCCAGCAGTGAAGGTCCAGAAGCTTTCTTT,CASSEGPEAFF
TRBD2,TRBJ2-1,TRBV7-9,TGTGCCAGCAGCTTAGGGGGACTAGCCAATGAGCAGTTCTTC,CASSLGGLANEQFF
TRBD2,TRBJ2-7,TRBV7-9,TGTGCCAGCAGCAAAGTGGGGCTAGCGGGGTACGAGCAGTACTTC,CASSKVGLAGYEQYF
TRBD1,TRBJ2-7,TRBV10-3,TGTGCCATCAATACGGGACAGGGAGACTACGAGCAGTACTTC,CAINTGQGDYEQYF
TRBD1,TRBJ2-7,TRBV5-4,TGTGCCAGCAGCCCTGTCGCCGGGACAGGTTCCTACGAGCAGTACTTC,CASSPVAGTGSYEQYF
-,TRBJ1-5,TRBV11-2,TGTGCCAGCAGCTTGGAGATAAGGCAGCCCCAGCATTTT,CASSLEIRQPQHF